Below are 15 T cell receptor beta chains sequenced from a single sample in a study of shared clonotypes between healthy human individuals. The repertoire was sequenced with immunoSEQ multiplex PCR; TCRdb's copy has only in-frame clones and lacks some. The sample includes about 2 million clones, about 95% of them seen just once. As defined, naive CD8 cells were CD45RO-negative and positively selected for CCR7, with terminally differentiated effector memory CD45RA+ cells excluded. Sequenced input: naive CD8+ T cells sorted from blood. These receptor sequences come from a man between 18 and 29 years old in good health.

CDR3: CAWSVNSAEQYF. CDR3 DNA: TGTGCCTGGAGTGTAAATAGTGCCGAGCAGTACTTC. The chain has TRBV30 and TRBJ2-7; D is uncertain. Germline V gene data show CDR1 as GTSNPN and CDR2 as SVGIG (reference sequence). V lost 0 bases to trimming and J lost 6 bases, with 9 bases between them. This CDR3 has 12 amino acids.

This rearrangement joins TRBV5-5 to TRBJ2-7, with D perhaps given as TRBD1 or TRBD2 (7 bases each). V was shortened by 5 bases and J by 5 bases, with 20 bases between the two germline ends. Germline-derived CDR1 and CDR2 are SGHKS and YYEKEE (reference sequence). This CDR3 has 15 residues. The CDR3 bases are TGTGCCAGCAGTTACCGGGACAGCGGGACCAACGAGCAGTACTTC. It specifies CASSYRDSGTNEQYF.

A remark on this clone: This sample includes further DNA sequences coding for the same CDR3. This rearrangement joins TRBV28 to TRBJ2-2, with 7 bases identical to TRBD1. Trimming took 5 bases from V and 3 from J; bases not matched to a gene: 6. CDR3 size: 15 residues. Germline V CDR1 and CDR2: MDHEN, SYDVKM. CDR3 in DNA: TGTGCCAGCAGTCTCGGACAGGATTACACCGGGGAGCTGTTTTTT. Residues: CASSLGQDYTGELFF.

The chain has TRBV5-5 and TRBJ2-2; the D gene is possibly TRBD2 (6 bases). The CDR3 is 15 residues long. V was shortened by 3 bases and J by 3 bases, with 12 bases between the two germline ends. Germline V gene sequence: CDR1 SGHKS, CDR2 YYEKEE (reference sequence). The CDR3 sequence: CASSSSTGDTGELFF. The CDR3 DNA is TGTGCCAGCAGCTCATCAACGGGGGACACCGGGGAGCTGTTTTTT.

J is TRBJ2-7 and V is TRBV10-1; 14 nucleotides align to TRBD2. The CDR3 extends over 14 amino acids. V trimming: 5 bases; J trimming: 6 bases; junction bases outside the gene matches: 3. Germline CDR1 is WNHNN and CDR2 is SYGVQD (reference sequence). The CDR3 reads CASSSGLAGVEQYF. The CDR3 DNA reads TGCGCCAGCAGTTCGGGACTAGCGGGAGTCGAGCAGTACTTC.

The rearrangement uses TRBV28 and TRBJ2-6; D gene ambiguous. The CDR3 loop spans 14 amino acids. Trimming cost V 3 bases and J 0 bases, with 3 bases left between them. Germline V gene sequence: CDR1 MDHEN, CDR2 SYDVKM. Here the CDR3 DNA reads TGTGCCAGCAGTTTGACCTCTGGGGCCAACGTCCTGACTTTC. Translation gives CASSLTSGANVLTF.

This clone appeared a single time. The rearrangement uses TRBV11-2 and TRBJ2-1, with D hard to call. The CDR3 extends over 15 amino acids. The germline V and J ends were trimmed by 6 bases and 7 bases, with 19 bases remaining between them. Germline V CDR1 and CDR2: SGHAT, FQNNGV. DNA for the CDR3: TGTGCCAGCAGTGGGGAAGATGAGATCGAAAATGAGCAGTTCTTC. It encodes CASSGEDEIENEQFF.

This chain uses TRBV7-9 with TRBJ1-1; D is unresolved. V lost 1 base, J lost 4 bases, and 10 bases lay in between. CDR1 SEHNR and CDR2 FQNEAQ come from the germline V gene (reference sequence). The length of the CDR3 is 14 residues. In DNA, the CDR3 is TGTGCCAGCAGCTTAGGTCCGGGGTCCACTGAAGCTTTCTTT. As protein: CASSLGPGSTEAFF.

This chain joins TRBV9 and TRBJ2-7, with TRBD1 matching 9 bases. The CDR3 is 16 residues long. The junction had 6 bases not matched to a gene; V was cut back by 2 bases and J by 0 bases. Germline V gives CDR1 SGDLS, CDR2 YYNGEE. CDR3 protein: CASSVRPTGGSYEQYF. DNA for the CDR3: TGTGCCAGCAGCGTCAGGCCGACAGGGGGCTCCTACGAGCAGTACTTC.

The count of this clone is one. V and J are TRBV4-3 and TRBJ2-1; TRBD2 might be the D (5 bases). This CDR3 region has 16 residues. Per the germline V gene, CDR1 is LGHNA and CDR2 is YSLEER. V lost 0 bases to trimming and J lost 2 bases, with 11 bases between them. CDR3 in amino acids: CASSQDVLAPYNEQFF. The CDR3 bases are TGCGCCAGCAGCCAAGATGTGCTAGCCCCCTACAATGAGCAGTTCTTC.

The chain joins TRBV6-6 to TRBJ2-3, with D tentatively TRBD2 (6 bases). Germline CDR1 reads MNHNY; CDR2 reads SVGAGI (reference sequence). The CDR3 sequence is 16 residues long. Between the trimmed V and J ends, which lost 6 bases and 1 base, there was a span of 17 bases. The CDR3 is CASRPMYGEGTDTQYF. As DNA, the CDR3 is TGTGCCAGCAGGCCCATGTACGGGGAGGGCACAGATACGCAGTATTTT.

J is TRBJ2-1 and V is TRBV13; weak D call: TRBD1 (5 bases). V lost 4 bases to trimming and J lost 8 bases, with 15 bases between them. The CDR3 extends over 14 amino acids. Germline loops: CDR1 PRHDT, CDR2 FYEKMQ (reference sequence). Here the CDR3 reads CASSSREGAHEQFF. CDR3 DNA: TGTGCCAGCAGCTCCAGAGAAGGGGCACATGAGCAGTTCTTC.

V and J are TRBV19 and TRBJ2-1, with D tentatively TRBD1 (5 bases). Trimming shortened V by 5 bases and J by 5 bases, and 13 bases separated the two germline ends. The CDR3 sequence is 14 residues long. The V gene's germline CDR1 is LNHDA and CDR2 SQIVND (reference sequence). The CDR3: CASSLEIRDNEQFF. DNA for the CDR3: TGTGCCAGTAGTCTTGAAATCAGGGACAATGAGCAGTTCTTC.

This chain uses TRBV2 with TRBJ1-1; D is perhaps TRBD1 (5 bases). The germline V and J ends were trimmed by 2 bases and 7 bases, with 11 bases remaining between them. This CDR3 region has 13 residues. Germline CDR1 and CDR2: SNHLY and FYNNEI. The CDR3 loop is CASSESRGHEAFF. The CDR3 DNA reads TGTGCCAGCAGTGAATCCCGGGGCCATGAAGCTTTCTTT.

The rearrangement links TRBV10-1 to TRBJ2-1, with D possibly being TRBD2 (5 bases). The V gene lost 6 bases and the J gene lost 5 bases, with 11 bases spanning the gap. Germline V lookup: CDR1 WNHNN, CDR2 SYGVQD (reference sequence). This CDR3 spans 13 amino acids. The CDR3, as DNA: TGCGCCAGCAGCCTACTGGGAGACAATGAGCAGTTCTTC. This translates into CASSLLGDNEQFF.